This record concerns one T cell receptor beta chain sequence. Clones were sequenced by immunoSEQ multiplex PCR, and TCRdb holds only the in-frame ones, with some missing. Among around 190,000 clones listed, approximately 85% were seen once. V dropped 3 bases and J dropped 1 base, with 10 bases sitting between them. This CDR3 contains 13 residues. Germline CDR1 GTSNPN, CDR2 SVGIG (reference sequence). The data are from a study of blood T cell repertoires in COVID-19. Looking at the study overall: The cDNA or gDNA used as material had been derived from T cells, B-cell-depleted T cells, or PBMCs.

The chain combines TRBV30 with TRBJ2-7; D perhaps matches TRBD2 (6 bases). Sequenced: peripheral blood. This TCR derives from a woman in her sixties with acute or convalescent COVID-19. This chain's CDR3 is CAWSTSLSYEQYF. The CDR3 coding sequence is TGTGCCTGGAGCACTAGCCTTTCCTACGAGCAGTACTTC.